A selection of T cell receptor beta chains follows, all from one sample in a study of T cells after yellow fever vaccination. MiXCR, applied by TCRdb to the 5' RACE reads, yields one record per CDR3 protein. Of 450,000 to 600,000 distinct CDR3 sequences listed, roughly 14% were seen once; the top ten hold over 12%. Sequenced here: PBMCs, sampled on the day of the yellow fever booster vaccination. The receptors derive from a man aged 25-45 years who received the YFV17D yellow fever vaccine. Each CDR3 is given with its conserved first and last residue. Not every row has a clone size; where given, it reads once, few, many or a size class.

J gene: TRBJ2-3; V gene: TRBV6-5; clone size: -; CDR3 protein: CASSYWAQGADTQYF
J gene: TRBJ2-1; V gene: TRBV23-1; clone size: -; CDR3 protein: CASSQSAPDKKGNNEQFF
J gene: TRBJ2-4; V gene: TRBV5-4; clone size: -; CDR3 protein: CASSRGGGTGGVNIQYF
J gene: TRBJ1-5; V gene: TRBV7-3; clone size: many; CDR3 protein: CASSLRAGSGYDNQPQHF
J gene: TRBJ2-1; V gene: TRBV19; clone size: few; CDR3 protein: CASRTAAYNEQFF
J gene: TRBJ2-1; V gene: TRBV10-2; clone size: -; CDR3 protein: CASSQLAPPEQFF
J gene: TRBJ2-1; V gene: TRBV6-2/TRBV6-3; clone size: -; CDR3 protein: CASSYRGTGGRGRDNEQFF
J gene: TRBJ1-5; V gene: TRBV20-1; clone size: -; CDR3 protein: CSARDGGSGNQPQHF
J gene: TRBJ1-2; V gene: TRBV28; clone size: -; CDR3 protein: CASSLASRGGYTF
J gene: TRBJ1-2; V gene: TRBV2; clone size: -; CDR3 protein: CASSVEGDAGYTF
J gene: TRBJ2-1; V gene: TRBV24-1; clone size: many; CDR3 protein: CATTGTSGRAYNEQFF
J gene: TRBJ2-4; V gene: TRBV5-1; clone size: many; CDR3 protein: CASSLAPSGTDIQYF
J gene: TRBJ2-1; V gene: TRBV7-2; clone size: -; CDR3 protein: CASSSFSQPGQGLLF
J gene: TRBJ2-7; V gene: TRBV25-1; clone size: many; CDR3 protein: CASGMWVNEQYF
J gene: TRBJ2-4; V gene: TRBV5-6; clone size: -; CDR3 protein: CASSYLENIQYF
J gene: TRBJ1-6; V gene: TRBV7-9; clone size: -; CDR3 protein: CASSLSLSPLHF
J gene: TRBJ2-5; V gene: TRBV30; clone size: few; CDR3 protein: CAWSAGIGETQYF
J gene: TRBJ2-1; V gene: TRBV19; clone size: few; CDR3 protein: CASGDERESYNEQFF
J gene: TRBJ2-1; V gene: TRBV6-5; clone size: many; CDR3 protein: CASSREGNEQFF
J gene: TRBJ2-5; V gene: TRBV24-1; clone size: -; CDR3 protein: CATSDLIGNEETQYF
J gene: TRBJ2-5; V gene: TRBV7-2; clone size: -; CDR3 protein: CASSFADQETQCF
J gene: TRBJ2-2; V gene: TRBV5-1; clone size: many; CDR3 protein: CASSTGTRGQTGELFF
J gene: TRBJ2-6; V gene: TRBV10-3; clone size: few; CDR3 protein: CAISEYTGGISGANVLTF
J gene: TRBJ2-5; V gene: TRBV6-1; clone size: few; CDR3 protein: CASSEGTAQETQYF
J gene: TRBJ1-2; V gene: TRBV6-6; clone size: few; CDR3 protein: CASSYVVNYGYTF
J gene: TRBJ2-7; V gene: TRBV19; clone size: once; CDR3 protein: CASSMGTGTRDEQYF
J gene: TRBJ2-7; V gene: TRBV4-2; clone size: many; CDR3 protein: CASSQQTGGGNEQYF
J gene: TRBJ2-3; V gene: TRBV19; clone size: few; CDR3 protein: CASKSWDADTQYF
J gene: TRBJ2-1; V gene: TRBV28; clone size: -; CDR3 protein: CASSSSSGRLYNEQFF
J gene: TRBJ2-2; V gene: TRBV12-3/TRBV12-4; clone size: -; CDR3 protein: CASSLPAGHTGELFF
J gene: TRBJ1-2; V gene: TRBV6-4; clone size: -; CDR3 protein: CASSSDRRSGYTF
J gene: TRBJ1-6; V gene: TRBV7-2; clone size: -; CDR3 protein: CASSRRATGTVNSPLHF
J gene: TRBJ2-1; V gene: TRBV28; clone size: -; CDR3 protein: CASSLTGDLFEQFF
J gene: TRBJ1-2; V gene: TRBV10-3; clone size: -; CDR3 protein: CAISAPSGFYGYTF
J gene: TRBJ2-5; V gene: TRBV6-5; clone size: few; CDR3 protein: CASSYRARRGETQYF
J gene: TRBJ2-1; V gene: TRBV10-3; clone size: -; CDR3 protein: CATVVSGGDNEQFF
J gene: TRBJ1-1; V gene: TRBV7-9; clone size: few; CDR3 protein: CASSSLDRGLNTEAFF
J gene: TRBJ1-1; V gene: TRBV6-2/TRBV6-3; clone size: -; CDR3 protein: CASSSDFTGAFF
J gene: TRBJ2-1; V gene: TRBV20-1; clone size: few; CDR3 protein: CSASRGGMGEQFF
J gene: TRBJ2-1; V gene: TRBV12-3/TRBV12-4; clone size: few; CDR3 protein: CASRTSLYNEQFF
J gene: TRBJ2-7; V gene: TRBV5-5; clone size: few; CDR3 protein: CASSPMVGLLSYEQYF
J gene: TRBJ2-3; V gene: TRBV5-1; clone size: -; CDR3 protein: CASRSLSNTDTQYF
J gene: TRBJ2-7; V gene: TRBV7-9; clone size: few; CDR3 protein: CASSLVREGSIEQYF
J gene: TRBJ1-1; V gene: TRBV7-8; clone size: many; CDR3 protein: CASSLLWLLSTEAFF
J gene: TRBJ2-7; V gene: TRBV7-8; clone size: -; CDR3 protein: CASSLAGFAQYF
J gene: TRBJ2-1; V gene: TRBV5-1; clone size: -; CDR3 protein: CASSSGGTSGRNEQFF
J gene: TRBJ2-7; V gene: TRBV30; clone size: few; CDR3 protein: CAWSAVSYEQYF
J gene: TRBJ2-6; V gene: TRBV5-1; clone size: few; CDR3 protein: CASSLSNLPRANVLTF
J gene: TRBJ2-7; V gene: TRBV5-1; clone size: -; CDR3 protein: CASSWGDRGREEQYF
J gene: TRBJ2-7; V gene: TRBV5-1; clone size: -; CDR3 protein: CASRAGGTYEQYF
J gene: TRBJ2-1; V gene: TRBV6-1; clone size: -; CDR3 protein: CASSRLGLDREQFF
J gene: TRBJ2-1; V gene: TRBV11-2; clone size: few; CDR3 protein: CASRFTGGAYNEQFF
J gene: TRBJ2-1; V gene: TRBV5-1; clone size: -; CDR3 protein: CASSRDREYAEQFF
J gene: TRBJ2-2; V gene: TRBV7-2; clone size: once; CDR3 protein: CASRSRTGGVGELFF
J gene: TRBJ2-2; V gene: TRBV18; clone size: -; CDR3 protein: CASSPPDRGPSGELFF